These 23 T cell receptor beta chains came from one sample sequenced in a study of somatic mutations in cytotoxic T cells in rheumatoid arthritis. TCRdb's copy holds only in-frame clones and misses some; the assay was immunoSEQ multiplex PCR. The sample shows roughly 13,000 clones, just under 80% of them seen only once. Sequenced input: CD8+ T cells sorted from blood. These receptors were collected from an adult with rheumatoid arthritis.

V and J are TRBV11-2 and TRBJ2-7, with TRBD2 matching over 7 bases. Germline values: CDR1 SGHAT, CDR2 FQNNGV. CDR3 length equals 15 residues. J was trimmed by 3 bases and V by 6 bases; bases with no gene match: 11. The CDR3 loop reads CASRETYGLDYEQYF. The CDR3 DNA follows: TGTGCCAGCAGAGAAACTTATGGACTAGACTACGAGCAGTACTTC.

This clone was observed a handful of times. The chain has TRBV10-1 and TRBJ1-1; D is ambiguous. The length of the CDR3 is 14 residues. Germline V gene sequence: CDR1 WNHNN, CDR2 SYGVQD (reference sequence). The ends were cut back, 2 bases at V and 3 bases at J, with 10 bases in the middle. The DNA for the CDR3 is TGCGCCAGCAGTGAGAGAGGGCGGGACACTGAAGCTTTCTTT. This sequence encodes CASSERGRDTEAFF.

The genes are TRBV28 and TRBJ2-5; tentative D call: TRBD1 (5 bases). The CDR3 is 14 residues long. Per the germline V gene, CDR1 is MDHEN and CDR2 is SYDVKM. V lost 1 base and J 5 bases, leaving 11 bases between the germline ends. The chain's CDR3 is CASSLFGAGETQYF. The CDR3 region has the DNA TGTGCCAGCAGTTTATTTGGGGCCGGGGAGACCCAGTACTTC.

The CDR3 DNA follows: TGTGCCAGCTTTGTCCCCCCCCCGGGACATACCTACGAGCAGTACTTC. It encodes CASFVPPPGHTYEQYF. The chain joins TRBV28 to TRBJ2-7; a weak D match, TRBD1 (6 bases). V lost 8 bases and J 2 bases, leaving 22 bases between the germline ends. This CDR3 has 16 amino acids. CDR1 MDHEN and CDR2 SYDVKM come from the germline V gene.

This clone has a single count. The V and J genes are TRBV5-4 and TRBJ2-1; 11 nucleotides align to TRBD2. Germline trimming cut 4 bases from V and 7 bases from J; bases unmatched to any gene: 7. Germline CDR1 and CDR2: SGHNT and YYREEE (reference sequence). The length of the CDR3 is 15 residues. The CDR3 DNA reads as TGTGCCAGCAGCCCCTGGGTAGCGGGAGGGAATGAGCAGTTCTTC. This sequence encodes CASSPWVAGGNEQFF.

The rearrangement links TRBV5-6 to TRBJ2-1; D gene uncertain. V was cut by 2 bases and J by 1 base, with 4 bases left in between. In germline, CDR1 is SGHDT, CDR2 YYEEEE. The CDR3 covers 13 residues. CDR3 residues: CASSLRSYNEQFF. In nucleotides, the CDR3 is TGTGCCAGCAGCTTAAGATCCTACAATGAGCAGTTCTTC.

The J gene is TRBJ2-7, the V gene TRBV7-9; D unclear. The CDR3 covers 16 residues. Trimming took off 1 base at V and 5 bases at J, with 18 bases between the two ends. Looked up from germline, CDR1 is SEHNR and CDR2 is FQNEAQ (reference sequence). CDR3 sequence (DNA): TGTGCCAGCAGCTTAGGCTTAAAGGTCCAGGAAAACGAGCAGTACTTC. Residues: CASSLGLKVQENEQYF.

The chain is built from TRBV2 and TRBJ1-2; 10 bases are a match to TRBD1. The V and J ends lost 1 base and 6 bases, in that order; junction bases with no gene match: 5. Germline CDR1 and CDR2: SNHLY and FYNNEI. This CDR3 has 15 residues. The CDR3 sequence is CASSEGDRGINGYTF. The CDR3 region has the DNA TGTGCCAGCAGTGAAGGGGACAGGGGAATAAATGGCTACACCTTC.

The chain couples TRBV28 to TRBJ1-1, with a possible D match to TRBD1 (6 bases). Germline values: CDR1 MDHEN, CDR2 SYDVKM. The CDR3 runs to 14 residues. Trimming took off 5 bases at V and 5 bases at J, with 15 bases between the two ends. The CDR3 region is CASSVRAGATEAFF. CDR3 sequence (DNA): TGTGCCAGCAGTGTCCGGGCAGGGGCAACTGAAGCTTTCTTT.

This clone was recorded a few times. CDR3 sequence (DNA): TGTGCCAGCTCACCGAGGCCTCCGAGGGATTCACCCCTCCACTTT. This sequence encodes CASSPRPPRDSPLHF. The chain recombines TRBV18 with TRBJ1-6; D is ambiguous. In germline, CDR1 is KGHSH, CDR2 LQKENI. The CDR3 sequence is 15 residues long. Trimming took 3 bases from V and 8 from J, leaving 14 bases between them.

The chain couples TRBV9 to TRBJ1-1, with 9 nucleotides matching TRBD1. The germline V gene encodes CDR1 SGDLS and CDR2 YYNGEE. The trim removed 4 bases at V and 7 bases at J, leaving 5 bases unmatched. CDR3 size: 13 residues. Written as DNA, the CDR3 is TGTGCCAGCAGCTTTGGACAGGGGAGTGAAGCTTTCTTT. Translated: CASSFGQGSEAFF.

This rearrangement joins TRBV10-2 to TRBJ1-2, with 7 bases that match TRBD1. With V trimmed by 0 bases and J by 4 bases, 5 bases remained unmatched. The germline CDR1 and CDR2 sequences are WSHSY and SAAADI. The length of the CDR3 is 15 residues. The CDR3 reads CASSESPGGSYGYTF. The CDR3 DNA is TGCGCCAGCAGTGAGTCGCCAGGGGGAAGCTATGGCTACACCTTC.

The CDR3 region is CATRGAGYEQYF. The CDR3 DNA follows: TGTGCCACCCGGGGGGCGGGGTACGAGCAGTACTTC. This chain joins TRBV6-5 and TRBJ2-7, with D possibly being TRBD2 (7 bases). Germline-derived CDR1 and CDR2 are MNHEY and SVGAGI. There are 12 residues in the CDR3. V was trimmed by 10 bases and J by 4 bases, leaving 14 bases between them.

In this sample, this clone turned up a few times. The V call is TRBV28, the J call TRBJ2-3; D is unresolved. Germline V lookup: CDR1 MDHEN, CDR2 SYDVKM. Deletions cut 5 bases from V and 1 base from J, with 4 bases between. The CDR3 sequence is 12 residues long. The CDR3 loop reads CASSARTDTQYF. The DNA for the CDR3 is TGTGCCAGCAGTGCCCGCACAGATACGCAGTATTTT.

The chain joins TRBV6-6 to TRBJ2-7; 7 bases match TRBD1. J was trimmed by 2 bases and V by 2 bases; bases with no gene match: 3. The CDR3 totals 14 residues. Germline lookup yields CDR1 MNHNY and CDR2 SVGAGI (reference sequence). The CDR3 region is CASSYGDSPYEQYF. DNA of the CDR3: TGTGCCAGCAGTTACGGGGACAGCCCCTACGAGCAGTACTTC.

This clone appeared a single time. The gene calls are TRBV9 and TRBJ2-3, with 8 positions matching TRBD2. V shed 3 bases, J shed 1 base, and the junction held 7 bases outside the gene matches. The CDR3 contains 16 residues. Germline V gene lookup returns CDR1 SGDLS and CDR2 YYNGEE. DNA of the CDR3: TGTGCCAGCAGCGCCGCGGGGGGCCCGGGCACAGATACGCAGTATTTT. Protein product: CASSAAGGPGTDTQYF.

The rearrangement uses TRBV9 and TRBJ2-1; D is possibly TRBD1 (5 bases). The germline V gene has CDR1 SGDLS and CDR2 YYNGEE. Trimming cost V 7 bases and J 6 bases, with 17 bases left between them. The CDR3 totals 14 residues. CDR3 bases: TGTGCCAGCGCGGCGGCGTATCAGGGCAATGAGCAGTTCTTC. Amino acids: CASAAAYQGNEQFF.

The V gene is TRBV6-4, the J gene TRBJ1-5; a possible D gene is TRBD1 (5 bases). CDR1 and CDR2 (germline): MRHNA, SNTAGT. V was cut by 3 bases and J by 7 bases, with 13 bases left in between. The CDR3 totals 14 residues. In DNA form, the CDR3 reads TGTGCCAGCAGTGAGGGGGTCAGCGGCCAGCCCCAGCATTTT. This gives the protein CASSEGVSGQPQHF.

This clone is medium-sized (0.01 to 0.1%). CDR3 sequence reads: CASSQPGQGGYGYTF. In DNA, the CDR3 is TGTGCCAGCAGCCAGCCGGGACAGGGTGGCTATGGCTACACCTTC. V is TRBV4-2 and J is TRBJ1-2, with TRBD1 matching 9 bases. The CDR3 is 15 residues long. The V gene end was trimmed by 3 bases and the J gene end by 4 bases; junction bases not matched to a gene: 6. In germline, CDR1 is LGHNA, CDR2 YNFKEQ.

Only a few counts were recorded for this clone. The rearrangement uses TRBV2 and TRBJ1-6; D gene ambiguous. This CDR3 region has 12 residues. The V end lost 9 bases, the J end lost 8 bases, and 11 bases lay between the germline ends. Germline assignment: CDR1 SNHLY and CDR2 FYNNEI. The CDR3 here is CASGRSYSPLHF. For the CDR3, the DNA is TGTGCCAGTGGACGATCCTATTCACCCCTCCACTTT.

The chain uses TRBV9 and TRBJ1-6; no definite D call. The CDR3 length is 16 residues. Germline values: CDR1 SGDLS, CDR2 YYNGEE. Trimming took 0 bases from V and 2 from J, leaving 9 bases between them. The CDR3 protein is CASSVGGGPYNSPLHF. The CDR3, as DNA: TGTGCCAGCAGCGTAGGTGGTGGTCCCTATAATTCACCCCTCCACTTT.

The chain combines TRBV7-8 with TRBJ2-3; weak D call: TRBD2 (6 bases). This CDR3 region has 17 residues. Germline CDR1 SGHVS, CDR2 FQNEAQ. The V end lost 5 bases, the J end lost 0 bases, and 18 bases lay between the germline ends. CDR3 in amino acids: CASSPILTSRSTDTQYF. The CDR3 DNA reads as TGTGCCAGCAGCCCAATTCTCACTAGCCGTAGCACAGATACGCAGTATTTT.

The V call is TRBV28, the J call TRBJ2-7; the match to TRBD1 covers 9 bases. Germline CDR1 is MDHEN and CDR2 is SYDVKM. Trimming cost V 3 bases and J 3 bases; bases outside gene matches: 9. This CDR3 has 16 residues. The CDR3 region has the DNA TGTGCCAGCAGTTTGAGTAGAGGGACAGGGATCTACGAGCAGTACTTC. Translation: CASSLSRGTGIYEQYF.